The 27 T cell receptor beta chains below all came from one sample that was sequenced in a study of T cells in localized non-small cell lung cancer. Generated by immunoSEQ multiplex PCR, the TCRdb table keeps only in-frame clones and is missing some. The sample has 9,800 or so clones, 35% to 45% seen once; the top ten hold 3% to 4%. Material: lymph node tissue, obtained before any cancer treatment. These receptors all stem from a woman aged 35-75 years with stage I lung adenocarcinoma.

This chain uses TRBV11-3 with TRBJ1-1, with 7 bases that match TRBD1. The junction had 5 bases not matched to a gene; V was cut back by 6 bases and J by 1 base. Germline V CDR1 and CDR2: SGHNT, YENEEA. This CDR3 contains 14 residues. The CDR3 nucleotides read TGTGCCAGCAGATCCAACAGGGGGAACACTGAAGCTTTCTTT. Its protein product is CASRSNRGNTEAFF.

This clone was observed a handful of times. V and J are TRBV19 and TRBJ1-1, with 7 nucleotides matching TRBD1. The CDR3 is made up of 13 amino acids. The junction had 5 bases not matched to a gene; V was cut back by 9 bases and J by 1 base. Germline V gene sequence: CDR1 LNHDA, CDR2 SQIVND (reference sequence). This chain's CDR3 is CASGDRPNTEAFF. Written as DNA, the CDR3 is TGTGCCAGCGGGGACAGACCGAACACTGAAGCTTTCTTT.

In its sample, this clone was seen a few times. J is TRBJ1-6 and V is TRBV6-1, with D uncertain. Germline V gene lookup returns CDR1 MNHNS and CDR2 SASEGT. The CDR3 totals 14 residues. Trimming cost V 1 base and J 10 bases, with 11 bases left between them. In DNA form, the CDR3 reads TGTGCCAGCAGTGAAGAGGCCGGGAGGTCACCCCTCCACTTT. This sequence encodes CASSEEAGRSPLHF.

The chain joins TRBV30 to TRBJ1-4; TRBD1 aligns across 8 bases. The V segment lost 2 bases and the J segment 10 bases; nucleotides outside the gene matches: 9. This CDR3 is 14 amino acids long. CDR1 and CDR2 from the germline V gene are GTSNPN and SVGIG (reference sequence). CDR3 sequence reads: CAWSRTGRVGKLFF. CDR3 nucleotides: TGTGCCTGGAGTCGGACAGGGAGGGTCGGAAAACTGTTTTTT.

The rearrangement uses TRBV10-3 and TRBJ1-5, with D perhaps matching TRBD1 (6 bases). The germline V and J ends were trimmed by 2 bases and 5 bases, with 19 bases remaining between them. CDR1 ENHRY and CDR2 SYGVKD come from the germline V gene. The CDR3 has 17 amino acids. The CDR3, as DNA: TGTGCCATCAGTGAGCCGACAAAATCGGGGGGCGATCAGCCCCAGCATTTT. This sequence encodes CAISEPTKSGGDQPQHF.

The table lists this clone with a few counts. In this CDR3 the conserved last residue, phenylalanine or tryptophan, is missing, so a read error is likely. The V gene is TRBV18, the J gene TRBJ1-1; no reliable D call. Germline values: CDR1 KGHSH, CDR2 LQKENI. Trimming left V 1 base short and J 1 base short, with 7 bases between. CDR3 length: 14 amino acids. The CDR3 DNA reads TGTGCCAGCTCACCACTTCTGGGGAACACTGAAGCTTTCTGT. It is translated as CASSPLLGNTEAFC.

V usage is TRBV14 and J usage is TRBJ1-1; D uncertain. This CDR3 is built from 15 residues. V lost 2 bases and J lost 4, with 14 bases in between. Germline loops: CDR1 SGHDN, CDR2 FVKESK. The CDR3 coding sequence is TGTGCCAGCAGCCAATACGGGAGAAGTGGCACTGAAGCTTTCTTT. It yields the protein CASSQYGRSGTEAFF.

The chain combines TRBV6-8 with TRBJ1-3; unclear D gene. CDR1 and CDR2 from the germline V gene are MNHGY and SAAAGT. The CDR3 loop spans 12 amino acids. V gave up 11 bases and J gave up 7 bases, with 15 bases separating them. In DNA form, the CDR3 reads TGTGCCGGAAGGGATTCCGAGAACACCATATATTTT. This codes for CAGRDSENTIYF.

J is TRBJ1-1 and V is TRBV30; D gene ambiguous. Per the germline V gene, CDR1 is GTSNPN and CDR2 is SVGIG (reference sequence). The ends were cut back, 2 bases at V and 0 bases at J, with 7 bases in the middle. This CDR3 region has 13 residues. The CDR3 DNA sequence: TGTGCCTGGAGTTTGACGGTGAACACTGAAGCTTTCTTT. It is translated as CAWSLTVNTEAFF.

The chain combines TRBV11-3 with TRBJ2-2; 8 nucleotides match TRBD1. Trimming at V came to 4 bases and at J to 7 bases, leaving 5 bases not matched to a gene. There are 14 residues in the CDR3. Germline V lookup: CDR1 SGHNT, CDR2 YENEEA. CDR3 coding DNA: TGTGCCAGCAGCTCCAGGGGGCCTGGCGGGGAGCTGTTTTTT. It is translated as CASSSRGPGGELFF.

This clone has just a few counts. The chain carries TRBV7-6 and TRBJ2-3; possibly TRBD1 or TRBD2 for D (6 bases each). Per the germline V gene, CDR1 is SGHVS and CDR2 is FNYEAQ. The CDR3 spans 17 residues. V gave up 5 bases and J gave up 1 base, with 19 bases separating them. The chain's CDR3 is CASSLGGSGARTDTQYF. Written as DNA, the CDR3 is TGTGCCAGCAGCCTTGGGGGGTCGGGGGCACGCACAGATACGCAGTATTTT.

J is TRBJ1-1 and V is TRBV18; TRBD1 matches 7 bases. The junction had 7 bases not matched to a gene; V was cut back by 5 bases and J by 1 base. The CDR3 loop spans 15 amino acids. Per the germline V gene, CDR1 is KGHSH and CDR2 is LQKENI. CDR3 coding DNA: TGTGCCAGCTCAGCGGAACAGGGGAGGAACACTGAAGCTTTCTTT. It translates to CASSAEQGRNTEAFF.

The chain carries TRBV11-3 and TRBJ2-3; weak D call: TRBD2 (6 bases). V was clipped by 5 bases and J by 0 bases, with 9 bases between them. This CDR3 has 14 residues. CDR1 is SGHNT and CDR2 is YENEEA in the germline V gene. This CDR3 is CASSRGGSTDTQYF. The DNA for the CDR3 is TGTGCCAGCAGCAGGGGAGGTAGCACAGATACGCAGTATTTT.

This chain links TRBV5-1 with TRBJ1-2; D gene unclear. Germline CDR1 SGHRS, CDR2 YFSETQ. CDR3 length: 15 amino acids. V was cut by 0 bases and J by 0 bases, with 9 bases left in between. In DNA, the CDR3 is TGCGCCAGCAGCTTGGTCCTCGGGACTAACTATGGCTACACCTTC. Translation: CASSLVLGTNYGYTF.

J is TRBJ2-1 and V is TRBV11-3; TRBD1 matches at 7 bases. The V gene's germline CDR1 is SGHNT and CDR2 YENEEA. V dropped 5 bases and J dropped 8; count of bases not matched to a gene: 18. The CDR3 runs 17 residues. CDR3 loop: CASSQFRGSTLADEQFF. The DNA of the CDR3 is TGTGCCAGCAGCCAATTCAGGGGGTCTACTCTCGCGGATGAGCAGTTCTTC.

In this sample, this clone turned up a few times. The CDR3 region is CASGETSGINNEQFF. The CDR3 region has the DNA TGTGCCAGCGGAGAGACTAGCGGGATCAACAATGAGCAGTTCTTC. The gene calls are TRBV9 and TRBJ2-1; 11 bases match TRBD2. With 7 bases clipped from V and 5 bases from J, the junction kept 8 bases outside the gene matches. This CDR3 has 15 residues. Germline V CDR1 and CDR2: SGDLS, YYNGEE.

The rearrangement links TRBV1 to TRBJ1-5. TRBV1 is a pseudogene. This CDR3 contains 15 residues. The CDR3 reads CASSRNRDGNQPQHF. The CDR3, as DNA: TGCGCCAGCAGCCGGAACCGGGACGGCAATCAGCCCCAGCATTTT.

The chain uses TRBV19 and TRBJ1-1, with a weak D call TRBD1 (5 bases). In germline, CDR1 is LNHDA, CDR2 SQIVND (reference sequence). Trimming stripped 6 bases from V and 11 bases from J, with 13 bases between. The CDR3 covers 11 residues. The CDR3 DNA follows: TGTGCCAGTAGCACCAGGGTGTTCGCTTTCTTT. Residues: CASSTRVFAFF.

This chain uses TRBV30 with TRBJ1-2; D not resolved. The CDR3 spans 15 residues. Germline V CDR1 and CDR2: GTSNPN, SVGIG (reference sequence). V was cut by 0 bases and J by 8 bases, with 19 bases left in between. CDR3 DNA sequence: TGTGCCTGGAGTGTAGTCTCGAGTCCGGTCGGGGGCTACACCTTC. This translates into CAWSVVSSPVGGYTF.

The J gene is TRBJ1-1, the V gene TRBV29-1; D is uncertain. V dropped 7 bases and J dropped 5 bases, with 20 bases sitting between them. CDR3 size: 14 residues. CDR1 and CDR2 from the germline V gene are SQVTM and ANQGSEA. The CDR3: CSASAPTRATEAFF. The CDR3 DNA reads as TGCAGCGCCTCGGCCCCCACTAGAGCTACTGAAGCTTTCTTT.

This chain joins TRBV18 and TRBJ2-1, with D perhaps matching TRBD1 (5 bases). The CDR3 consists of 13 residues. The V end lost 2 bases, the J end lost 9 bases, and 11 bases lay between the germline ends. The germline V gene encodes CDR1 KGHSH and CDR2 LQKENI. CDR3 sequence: CASSPYLGVEQFF. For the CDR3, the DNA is TGTGCCAGCTCACCATACCTAGGGGTTGAGCAGTTCTTC.

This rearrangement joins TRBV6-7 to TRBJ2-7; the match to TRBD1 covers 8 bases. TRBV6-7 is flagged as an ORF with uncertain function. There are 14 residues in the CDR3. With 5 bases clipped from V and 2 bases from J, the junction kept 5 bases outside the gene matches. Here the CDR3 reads CASSGQGDAYEQYF. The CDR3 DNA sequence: TGTGCCAGCAGTGGACAGGGCGATGCCTACGAGCAGTACTTC.

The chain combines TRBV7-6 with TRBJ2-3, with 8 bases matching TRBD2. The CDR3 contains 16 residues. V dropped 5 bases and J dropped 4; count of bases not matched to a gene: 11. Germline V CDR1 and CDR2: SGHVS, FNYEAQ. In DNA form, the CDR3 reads TGTGCCAGCAGCCCGGGGGGGCCAAGGACTGCAGATACGCAGTATTTT. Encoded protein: CASSPGGPRTADTQYF. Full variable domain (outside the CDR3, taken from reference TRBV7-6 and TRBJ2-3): GAGVSQSPRYKVTKRGQDVALRCDPISGHVSLYWYRQALGQGPEFLTYFNYEAQQDKSGLPNDRFSAERPEGSISTLTIQRTEQRDSAMYRCASSPGGPRTADTQYFGPGTRLTVL.

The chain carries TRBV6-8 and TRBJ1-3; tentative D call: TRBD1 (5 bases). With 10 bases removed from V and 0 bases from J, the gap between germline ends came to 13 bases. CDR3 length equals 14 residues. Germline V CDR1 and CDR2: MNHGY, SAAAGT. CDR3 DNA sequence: TGTGCCATCAAACAGGCGAACTCTGGAAACACCATATATTTT. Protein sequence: CAIKQANSGNTIYF.

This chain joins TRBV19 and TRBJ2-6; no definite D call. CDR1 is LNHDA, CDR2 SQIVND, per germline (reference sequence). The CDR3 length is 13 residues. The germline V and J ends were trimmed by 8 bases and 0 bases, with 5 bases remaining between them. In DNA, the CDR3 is TGTGCCAGTGGGAACTCTGGGGCCAACGTCCTGACTTTC. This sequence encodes CASGNSGANVLTF.

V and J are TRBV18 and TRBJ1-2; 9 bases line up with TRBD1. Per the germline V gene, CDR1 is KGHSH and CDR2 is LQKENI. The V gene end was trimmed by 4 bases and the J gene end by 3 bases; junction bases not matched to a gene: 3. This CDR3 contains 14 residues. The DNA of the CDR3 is TGTGCCAGCTCACTACAGGGGGCAGACTATGGCTACACCTTC. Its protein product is CASSLQGADYGYTF.

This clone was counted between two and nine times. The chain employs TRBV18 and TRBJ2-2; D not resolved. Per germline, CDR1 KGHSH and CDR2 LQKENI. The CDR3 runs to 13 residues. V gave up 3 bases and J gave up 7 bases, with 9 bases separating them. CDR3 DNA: TGTGCCAGCTCACCTGTAAGAGACGGGGAGCTGTTTTTT. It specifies CASSPVRDGELFF.